The next 22 T cell receptor beta chains were all read from a single sample in a study of identical twins. TCRdb redid the calling of the 5' RACE reads with MiXCR, one entry per CDR3 protein. The table has around 680,000 distinct CDR3 sequences, under 9% seen once. These data also formed part of another study, on yellow fever vaccine responses in identical twins.

The sample was PBMCs. The receptors derive from a woman aged 18-29 years in good health.

This clonotype was seen more than once but under ten times. The chain is built from TRBV7-6 and TRBJ2-1; TRBD1 aligns across 9 bases. The CDR3 has 19 residues. J lost 8 bases, V lost 4 bases, and 21 bases had no gene match. Per germline, CDR1 SGHVS and CDR2 FNYEAQ. The CDR3 DNA is TGTGCCAGCAGCTGGATTACACAGGAGCCGGGACAGGGTGGCGATGAGCAGTTCTTC. Encoded protein: CASSWITQEPGQGGDEQFF.

This clonotype was detected only a few times. The J gene is TRBJ2-1, the V gene TRBV30, with D possibly matching TRBD1 (6 bases). The CDR3 has 13 residues. The V end lost 4 bases, the J end lost 7 bases, and 14 bases lay between the germline ends. Germline CDR1 is GTSNPN and CDR2 is SVGIG (reference sequence). Here the CDR3 DNA reads TGTGCCTGGACTTTGACAGGAGTGAATGAGCAGTTCTTC. Amino acids: CAWTLTGVNEQFF.

This clonotype was found many times. The CDR3 DNA follows: TGTGCCAGCAGCTTAGGGAGGAATCAGCCCCAGCATTTT. This gives the protein CASSLGRNQPQHF. The chain is built from TRBV27 and TRBJ1-5; no definite D call. The CDR3 has 13 amino acids. Trimming took off 6 bases at V and 4 bases at J, with 10 bases between the two ends. Germline V gene sequence: CDR1 MNHEY, CDR2 SMNVEV (reference sequence).

J is TRBJ2-1 and V is TRBV2; D is unclear. Germline V gene sequence: CDR1 SNHLY, CDR2 FYNNEI. Trimming pared 2 bases from V and 15 bases from J, leaving 14 bases between. The CDR3 runs to 12 residues. The CDR3: CASSENKFSPFF. In nucleotides, the CDR3 is TGTGCCAGCAGTGAAAACAAATTTTCTCCGTTCTTC.

This clonotype has only a few counts. The chain uses TRBV4-1 and TRBJ2-3; 15 bases line up with TRBD2. Trimming took 0 bases from V and 2 from J; bases not matched to a gene: 6. Germline assignment: CDR1 MGHRA and CDR2 YSYEKL. The CDR3 contains 19 residues. The DNA for the CDR3 is TGCGCCAGCAGCCAAGAGACAGGGACTAGCGGGAGGAACACAGATACGCAGTATTTT. Translated: CASSQETGTSGRNTDTQYF.

This chain joins TRBV4-1 and TRBJ2-5, with a weak D call TRBD2 (5 bases). Germline assignment: CDR1 MGHRA and CDR2 YSYEKL. This CDR3 region has 13 residues. Trimming shortened V by 7 bases and J by 7 bases, and 16 bases separated the two germline ends. CDR3 residues: CASKDHTAGTQYF. The DNA for the CDR3 is TGCGCCAGCAAGGACCACACCGCGGGGACCCAGTACTTC.

This clonotype appeared a few times. The chain uses TRBV6-5 and TRBJ1-5; no firm D call. CDR3 length: 16 residues. Germline CDR1 MNHEY, CDR2 SVGAGI. V was clipped by 2 bases and J by 2 bases, with 13 bases between them. This CDR3 reads CASSYGSSAGNQPQHF. CDR3 DNA sequence: TGTGCCAGCAGTTACGGGTCTAGTGCGGGCAATCAGCCCCAGCATTTT.

This clonotype was seen at least ten times. V usage is TRBV4-3 and J usage is TRBJ2-1; TRBD2 matches at 9 bases. Germline V lookup: CDR1 LGHNA, CDR2 YSLEER. CDR3 size: 17 residues. V dropped 0 bases and J dropped 7; count of bases not matched to a gene: 10. CDR3 nucleotide sequence: TGCGCCAGCAGCCAAGATTGGAGACTAGCGGTCTTGAATGAGCAGTTCTTC. It is translated as CASSQDWRLAVLNEQFF.

This clonotype was recorded a few times. The chain combines TRBV27 with TRBJ1-6, with D possibly TRBD1 on 5 matching bases. CDR3 length equals 13 residues. CDR1 is MNHEY and CDR2 is SMNVEV in the germline V gene (reference sequence). V lost 3 bases and J 10 bases, leaving 10 bases between the germline ends. The CDR3 nucleotides are TGTGCCAGCAGTTTGATCAGGGCCTCACCCCTCCACTTT. This translates into CASSLIRASPLHF.

This clonotype was observed a handful of times. The chain recombines TRBV28 with TRBJ2-7; TRBD1 matches 8 bases. Germline V CDR1 and CDR2: MDHEN, SYDVKM. The CDR3 consists of 13 residues. V lost 7 bases, J lost 3 bases, and 5 bases stayed unmatched. The CDR3 sequence: CASTGQGLYEQYF. DNA for the CDR3: TGTGCCAGCACCGGACAGGGTCTCTACGAGCAGTACTTC.

The chain joins TRBV15 to TRBJ2-3; TRBD2 aligns across 7 bases. This CDR3 has 15 residues. V lost 5 bases, J lost 3 bases, and 8 bases stayed unmatched. The V gene's germline CDR1 is LNHNV and CDR2 YYDKDF (reference sequence). The CDR3 here is CATSPRTSPTDTQYF. CDR3 DNA: TGTGCCACCAGCCCTCGGACTAGTCCAACAGATACGCAGTATTTT.

This clonotype was detected only a few times. This chain links TRBV4-1 with TRBJ2-3, with no clear D. The CDR3 is 14 amino acids. Germline CDR1 MGHRA, CDR2 YSYEKL. V was clipped by 1 base and J by 3 bases, with 8 bases between them. CDR3: CASSQVPHTDTQYF. The CDR3 DNA follows: TGCGCCAGCAGCCAAGTCCCTCATACAGATACGCAGTATTTT.

The chain couples TRBV5-1 to TRBJ2-1; D remains unclear. Deletions cut 1 base from V and 2 bases from J, with 13 bases between. Germline V gene data show CDR1 as SGHRS and CDR2 as YFSETQ. The CDR3 covers 16 residues. CDR3 amino acids: CASSLRLPNTYNEQFF. For the CDR3, the DNA is TGCGCCAGCAGCTTGAGGCTGCCTAATACCTACAATGAGCAGTTCTTC.

This clonotype was recorded many times. V usage is TRBV29-1 and J usage is TRBJ2-4; 7 bases are a match to TRBD2. The CDR3 has 15 amino acids. Germline loops: CDR1 SQVTM, CDR2 ANQGSEA. CDR3 nucleotide sequence: TGCAGTTGTGGCGGGGGTGTGATCGGCAAAAACATTCAGTACTTC. Translated, it gives CSCGGGVIGKNIQYF.

This clonotype has at least ten counts. The chain combines TRBV12-3 or TRBV12-4 with TRBJ1-1; no clear D. The CDR3 sequence is 11 residues long. With 5 bases removed from V and 3 bases from J, the gap between germline ends came to 4 bases. Here the CDR3 DNA reads TGTGCCAGCAGTCAAGACACTGAAGCTTTCTTT. The encoded protein is CASSQDTEAFF.

The V and J genes are TRBV27 and TRBJ2-1; a weak D match, TRBD2 (5 bases). This CDR3 is 14 amino acids long. The germline V and J ends were trimmed by 3 bases and 5 bases, with 11 bases remaining between them. Germline CDR1 MNHEY, CDR2 SMNVEV (reference sequence). CDR3 DNA: TGTGCCAGCAGTTTCAGACTAAACCACAATGAGCAGTTCTTC. It encodes CASSFRLNHNEQFF.

This clonotype was counted at least ten times. The chain couples TRBV4-3 to TRBJ2-3; D remains unclear. Per germline, CDR1 LGHNA and CDR2 YSLEER. This CDR3 comprises 13 residues. With 0 bases removed from V and 5 bases from J, the gap between germline ends came to 6 bases. The CDR3 sequence is CASSQDFLDTQYF. The CDR3 bases are TGCGCCAGCAGCCAAGATTTTTTAGATACGCAGTATTTT.

The chain uses TRBV29-1 and TRBJ2-2; 10 nucleotides agree with TRBD2. Trimming removed 2 bases from V and 6 bases from J; junction bases left unmatched: 3. The germline gives CDR1 SQVTM, CDR2 ANQGSEA. This CDR3 region has 14 residues. This CDR3 is CSVESSGRPGELFF. The CDR3 DNA follows: TGCAGCGTTGAAAGTAGCGGGAGGCCCGGGGAGCTGTTTTTT.

The chain combines TRBV5-6 with TRBJ2-2, with unresolved D. Germline V gene data show CDR1 as SGHDT and CDR2 as YYEEEE. CDR3 length equals 16 residues. With 0 bases removed from V and 2 bases from J, the gap between germline ends came to 11 bases. The CDR3 DNA reads TGTGCCAGCAGCTTGGCCAACAGTCCAAACACCGGGGAGCTGTTTTTT. Its protein is CASSLANSPNTGELFF.

In this sample, this clonotype turned up many times. The J gene is TRBJ1-1, the V gene TRBV7-2; 9 bases align to TRBD1. The CDR3 contains 14 residues. Trimming cost V 5 bases and J 11 bases; bases outside gene matches: 12. Germline-derived CDR1 and CDR2 are SGHTA and FQGNSA. As DNA, the CDR3 is TGTGCCAGCAGCCCCACACCCGACAGGGGGGACGCTTTCTTT. Its translation: CASSPTPDRGDAFF.

The chain has TRBV21-1 and TRBJ2-1. TRBV21-1 is shown as a pseudogene. There are 12 residues in the CDR3. The CDR3 is CASSKPTDVIPF. CDR3 DNA sequence: TGTGCCAGCAGCAAGCCGACCGACGTGATACCCTTC.

The chain has TRBV12-3 or TRBV12-4 and TRBJ2-7; 13 bases are a match to TRBD2. V gave up 6 bases and J gave up 6 bases; unmatched junction bases: 11. The CDR3 spans 16 residues. The CDR3 sequence: CASRPLAGGPSGEQYF. CDR3 bases: TGTGCCAGCAGACCACTAGCGGGAGGGCCGTCCGGCGAGCAGTACTTC.